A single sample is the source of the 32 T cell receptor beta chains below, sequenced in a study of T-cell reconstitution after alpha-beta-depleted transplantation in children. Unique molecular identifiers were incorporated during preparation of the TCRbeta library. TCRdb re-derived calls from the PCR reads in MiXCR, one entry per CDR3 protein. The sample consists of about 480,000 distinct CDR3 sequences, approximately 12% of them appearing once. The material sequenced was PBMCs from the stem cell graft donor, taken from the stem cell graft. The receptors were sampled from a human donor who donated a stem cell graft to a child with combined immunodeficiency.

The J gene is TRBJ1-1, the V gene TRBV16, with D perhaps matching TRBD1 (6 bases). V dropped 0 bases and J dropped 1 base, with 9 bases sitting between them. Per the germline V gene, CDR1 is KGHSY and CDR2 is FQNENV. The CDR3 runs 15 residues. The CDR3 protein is CASSQSGTRNTEAFF. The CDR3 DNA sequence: TGTGCCAGCAGCCAATCGGGGACAAGGAACACTGAAGCTTTCTTT.

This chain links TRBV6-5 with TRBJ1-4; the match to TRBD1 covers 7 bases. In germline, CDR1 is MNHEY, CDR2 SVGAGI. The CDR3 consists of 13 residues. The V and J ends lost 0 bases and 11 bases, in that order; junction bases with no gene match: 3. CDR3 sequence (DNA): TGTGCCAGCAGTTACTCGTCAGGGGGGAAACTGTTTTTT. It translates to CASSYSSGGKLFF.

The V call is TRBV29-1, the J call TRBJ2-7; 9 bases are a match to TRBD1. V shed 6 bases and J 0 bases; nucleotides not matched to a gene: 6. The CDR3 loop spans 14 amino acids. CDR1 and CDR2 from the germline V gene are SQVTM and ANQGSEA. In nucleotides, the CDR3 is TGCAGCGTCGACGGGACAGGGACCTCCTACGAGCAGTACTTC. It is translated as CSVDGTGTSYEQYF.

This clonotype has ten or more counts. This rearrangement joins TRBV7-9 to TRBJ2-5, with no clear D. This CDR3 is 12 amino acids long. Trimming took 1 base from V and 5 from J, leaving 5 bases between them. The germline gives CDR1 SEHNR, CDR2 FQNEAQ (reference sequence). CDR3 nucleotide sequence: TGTGCCAGCAGCTTAGTGTTGGAGACCCAGTACTTC. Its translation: CASSLVLETQYF.

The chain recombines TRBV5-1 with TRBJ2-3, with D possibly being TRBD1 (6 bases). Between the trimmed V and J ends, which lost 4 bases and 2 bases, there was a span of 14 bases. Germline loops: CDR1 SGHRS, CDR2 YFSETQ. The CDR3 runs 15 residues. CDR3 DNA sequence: TGCGCCAGCAGCCGGGCTGGGACATTCACAGATACGCAGTATTTT. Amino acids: CASSRAGTFTDTQYF.

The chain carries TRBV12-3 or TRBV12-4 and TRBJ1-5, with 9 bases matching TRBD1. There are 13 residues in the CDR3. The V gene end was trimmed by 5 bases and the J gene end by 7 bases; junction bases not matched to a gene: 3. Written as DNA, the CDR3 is TGTGCCAGCAGTCGAGGACAGGGGCAGCCCCAGCATTTT. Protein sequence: CASSRGQGQPQHF.

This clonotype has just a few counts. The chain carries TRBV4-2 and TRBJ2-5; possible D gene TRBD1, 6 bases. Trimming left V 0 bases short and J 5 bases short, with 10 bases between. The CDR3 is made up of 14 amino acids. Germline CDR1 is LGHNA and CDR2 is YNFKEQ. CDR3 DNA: TGTGCCAGCAGCCAAGATCAACAGGGTGAGACCCAGTACTTC. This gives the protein CASSQDQQGETQYF.

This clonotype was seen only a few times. CDR3 nucleotide sequence: TGTGCCAGCAGCTCGTCTGGCGGCCGGACCACCGGGGAGCTGTTTTTT. As protein: CASSSSGGRTTGELFF. V is TRBV7-2 and J is TRBJ2-2; no clear D. This CDR3 spans 16 amino acids. V was shortened by 4 bases and J by 4 bases, with 16 bases between the two germline ends. Germline V CDR1 and CDR2: SGHTA, FQGNSA.

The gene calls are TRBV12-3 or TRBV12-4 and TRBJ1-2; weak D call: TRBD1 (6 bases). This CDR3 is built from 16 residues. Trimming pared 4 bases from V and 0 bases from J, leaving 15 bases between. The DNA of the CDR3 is TGTGCCAGCAGTTGGACAGTTACATCAGCTAACTATGGCTACACCTTC. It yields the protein CASSWTVTSANYGYTF.

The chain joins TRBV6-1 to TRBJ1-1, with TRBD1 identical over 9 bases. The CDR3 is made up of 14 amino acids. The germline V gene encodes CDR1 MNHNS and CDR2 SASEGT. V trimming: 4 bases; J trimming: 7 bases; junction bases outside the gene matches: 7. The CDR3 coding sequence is TGTGCCAGCAGTGCCGGACAGGGGCCGGTTGAAGCTTTCTTT. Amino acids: CASSAGQGPVEAFF.

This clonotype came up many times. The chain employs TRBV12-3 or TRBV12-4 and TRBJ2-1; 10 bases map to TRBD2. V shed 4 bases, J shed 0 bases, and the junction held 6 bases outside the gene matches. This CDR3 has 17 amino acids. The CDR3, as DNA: TGTGCCAGCAGTTGGCCTAGCGGGAGAGACTCCTACAATGAGCAGTTCTTC. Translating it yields CASSWPSGRDSYNEQFF.

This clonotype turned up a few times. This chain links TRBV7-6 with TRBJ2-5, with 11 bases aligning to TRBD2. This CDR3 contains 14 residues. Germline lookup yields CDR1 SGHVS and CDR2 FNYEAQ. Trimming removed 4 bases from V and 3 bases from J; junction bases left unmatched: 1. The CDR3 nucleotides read TGTGCCAGCAGCTGGGGACTAGCGGAAGAGACCCAGTACTTC. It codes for CASSWGLAEETQYF.

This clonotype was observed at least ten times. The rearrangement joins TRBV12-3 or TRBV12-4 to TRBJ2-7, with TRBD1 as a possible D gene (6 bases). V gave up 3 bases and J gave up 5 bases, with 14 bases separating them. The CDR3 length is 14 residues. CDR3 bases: TGTGCCAGCAGTTTGGTCGGCAGGGACAACGAGCAGTACTTC. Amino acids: CASSLVGRDNEQYF.

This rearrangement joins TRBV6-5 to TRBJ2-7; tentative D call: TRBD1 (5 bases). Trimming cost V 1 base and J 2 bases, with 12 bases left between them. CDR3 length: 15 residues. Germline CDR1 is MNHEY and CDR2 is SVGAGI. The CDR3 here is CASSYFSTATYEQYF. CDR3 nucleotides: TGTGCCAGCAGTTACTTCTCGACAGCGACCTACGAGCAGTACTTC.

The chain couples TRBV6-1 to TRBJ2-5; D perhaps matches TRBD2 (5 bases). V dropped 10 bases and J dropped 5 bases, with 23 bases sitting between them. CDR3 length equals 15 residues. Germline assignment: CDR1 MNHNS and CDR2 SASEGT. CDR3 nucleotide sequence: TGTGCCACCCGAGACGGGGAGCTCATGGTGGAGACCCAGTACTTC. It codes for CATRDGELMVETQYF.

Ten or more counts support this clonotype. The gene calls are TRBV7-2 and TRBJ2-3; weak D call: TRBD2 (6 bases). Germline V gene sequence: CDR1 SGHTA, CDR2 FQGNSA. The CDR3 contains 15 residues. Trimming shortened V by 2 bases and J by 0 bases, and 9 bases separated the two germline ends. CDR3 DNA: TGTGCCAGCAGCTTATTGGGGGGTAGCACAGATACGCAGTATTTT. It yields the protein CASSLLGGSTDTQYF.

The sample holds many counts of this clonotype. CDR3 amino acids: CASSYPLTGQETQYF. DNA for the CDR3: TGTGCCAGCAGTTACCCCCTGACTGGACAAGAGACCCAGTACTTC. This chain joins TRBV12-3 or TRBV12-4 and TRBJ2-5; unclear D gene. The CDR3 extends over 15 amino acids. V gave up 4 bases and J gave up 2 bases, with 14 bases separating them.

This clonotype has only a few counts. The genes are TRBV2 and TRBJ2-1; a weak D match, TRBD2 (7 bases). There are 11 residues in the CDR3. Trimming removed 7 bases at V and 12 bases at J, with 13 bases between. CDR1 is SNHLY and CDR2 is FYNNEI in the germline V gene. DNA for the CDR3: TGTGCCAGCATAGGGAGGGGGTTGCAGTTCTTC. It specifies CASIGRGLQFF.

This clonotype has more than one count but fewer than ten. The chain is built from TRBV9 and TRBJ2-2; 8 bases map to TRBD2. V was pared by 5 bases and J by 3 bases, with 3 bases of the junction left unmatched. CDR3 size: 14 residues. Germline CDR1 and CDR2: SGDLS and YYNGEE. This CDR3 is CASRSGGDTGELFF. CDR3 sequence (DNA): TGTGCCAGCAGGAGCGGGGGAGACACCGGGGAGCTGTTTTTT.

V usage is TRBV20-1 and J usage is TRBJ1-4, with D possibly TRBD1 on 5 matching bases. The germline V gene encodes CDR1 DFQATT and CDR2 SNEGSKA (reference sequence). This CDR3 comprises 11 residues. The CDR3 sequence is CSGRGNEKLFF. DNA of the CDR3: TGCAGCGGCCGGGGGAATGAAAAACTGTTTTTT.

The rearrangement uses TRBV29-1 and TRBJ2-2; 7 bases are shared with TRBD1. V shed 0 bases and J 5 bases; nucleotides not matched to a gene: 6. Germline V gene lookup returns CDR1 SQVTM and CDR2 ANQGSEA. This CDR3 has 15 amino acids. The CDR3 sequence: CSVEDDRDSTGELFF. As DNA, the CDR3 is TGCAGCGTTGAAGATGACAGGGATTCGACCGGGGAGCTGTTTTTT.

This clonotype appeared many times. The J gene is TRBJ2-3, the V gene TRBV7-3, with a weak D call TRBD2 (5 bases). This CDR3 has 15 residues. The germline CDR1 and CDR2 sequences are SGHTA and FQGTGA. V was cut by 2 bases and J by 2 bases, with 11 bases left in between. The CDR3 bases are TGTGCCAGCAGCTTATCGGGGAGACCCACAGATACGCAGTATTTT. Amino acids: CASSLSGRPTDTQYF.

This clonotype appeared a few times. For the CDR3, the DNA is TGCGCCAGCAGCCAAGAAAGGGTGGCCGGGGAGCTGTTTTTT. Its translation: CASSQERVAGELFF. The V gene is TRBV4-1, the J gene TRBJ2-2; unclear D gene. The CDR3 runs 14 residues. CDR1 and CDR2 (germline): MGHRA, YSYEKL. The V end was cut by 0 bases, the J end by 6 bases, with 8 bases between.

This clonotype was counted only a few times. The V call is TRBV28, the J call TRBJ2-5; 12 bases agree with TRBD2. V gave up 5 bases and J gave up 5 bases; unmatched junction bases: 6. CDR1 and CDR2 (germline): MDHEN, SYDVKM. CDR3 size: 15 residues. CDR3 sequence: CASSPTSGGGETQYF. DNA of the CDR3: TGTGCCAGCAGTCCGACTAGCGGGGGAGGCGAGACCCAGTACTTC.

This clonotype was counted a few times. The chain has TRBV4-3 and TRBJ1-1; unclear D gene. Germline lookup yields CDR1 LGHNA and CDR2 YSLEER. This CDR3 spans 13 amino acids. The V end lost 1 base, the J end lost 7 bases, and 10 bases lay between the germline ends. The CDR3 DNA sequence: TGCGCCAGCAGCCAAGTTTCCGGGGTTGAAGCTTTCTTT. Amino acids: CASSQVSGVEAFF.

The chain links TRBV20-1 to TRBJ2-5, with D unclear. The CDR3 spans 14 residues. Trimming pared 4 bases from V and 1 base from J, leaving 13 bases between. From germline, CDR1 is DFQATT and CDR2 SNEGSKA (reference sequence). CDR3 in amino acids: CSATPRDPQETQYF. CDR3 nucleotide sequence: TGCAGTGCTACTCCCAGAGACCCCCAAGAGACCCAGTACTTC.

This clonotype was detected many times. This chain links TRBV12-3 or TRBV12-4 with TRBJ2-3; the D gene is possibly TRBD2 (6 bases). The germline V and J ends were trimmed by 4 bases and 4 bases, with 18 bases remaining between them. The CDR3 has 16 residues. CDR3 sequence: CASSSRRRPSADTQYF. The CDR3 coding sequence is TGTGCCAGCAGTTCCCGAAGACGACCTAGCGCAGATACGCAGTATTTT.

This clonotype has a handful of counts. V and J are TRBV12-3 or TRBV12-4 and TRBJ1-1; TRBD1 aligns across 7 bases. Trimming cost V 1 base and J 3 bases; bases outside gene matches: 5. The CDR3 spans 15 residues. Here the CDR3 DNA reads TGTGCCAGCAGTTTAGGGTCGACAGGGTACACTGAAGCTTTCTTT. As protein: CASSLGSTGYTEAFF.

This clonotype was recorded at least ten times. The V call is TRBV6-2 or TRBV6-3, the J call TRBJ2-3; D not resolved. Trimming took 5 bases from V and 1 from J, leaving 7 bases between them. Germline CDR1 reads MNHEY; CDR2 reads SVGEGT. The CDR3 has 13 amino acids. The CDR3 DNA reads TGTGCCAGCAGTGGGCAGGGCACAGATACGCAGTATTTT. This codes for CASSGQGTDTQYF.

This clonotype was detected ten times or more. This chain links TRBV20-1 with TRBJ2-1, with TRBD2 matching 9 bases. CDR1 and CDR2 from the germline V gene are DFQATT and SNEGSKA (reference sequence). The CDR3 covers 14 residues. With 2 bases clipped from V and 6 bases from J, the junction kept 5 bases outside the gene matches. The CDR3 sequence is CSARRRLAVNEQFF. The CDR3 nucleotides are TGCAGTGCTAGAAGAAGACTAGCGGTCAATGAGCAGTTCTTC.

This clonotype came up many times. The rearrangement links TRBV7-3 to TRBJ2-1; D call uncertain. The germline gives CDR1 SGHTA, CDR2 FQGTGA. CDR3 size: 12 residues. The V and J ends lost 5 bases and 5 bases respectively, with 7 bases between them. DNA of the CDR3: TGTGCCAGCAGCCCACAAAACAATGAGCAGTTCTTC. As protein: CASSPQNNEQFF.

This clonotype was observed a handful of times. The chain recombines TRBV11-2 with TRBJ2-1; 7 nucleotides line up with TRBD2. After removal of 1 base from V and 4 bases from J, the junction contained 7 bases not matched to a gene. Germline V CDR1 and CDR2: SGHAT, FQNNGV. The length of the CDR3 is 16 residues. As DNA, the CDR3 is TGTGCCAGCAGCTTAGGAGTGACTAGCCTTTACAATGAGCAGTTCTTC. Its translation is CASSLGVTSLYNEQFF.